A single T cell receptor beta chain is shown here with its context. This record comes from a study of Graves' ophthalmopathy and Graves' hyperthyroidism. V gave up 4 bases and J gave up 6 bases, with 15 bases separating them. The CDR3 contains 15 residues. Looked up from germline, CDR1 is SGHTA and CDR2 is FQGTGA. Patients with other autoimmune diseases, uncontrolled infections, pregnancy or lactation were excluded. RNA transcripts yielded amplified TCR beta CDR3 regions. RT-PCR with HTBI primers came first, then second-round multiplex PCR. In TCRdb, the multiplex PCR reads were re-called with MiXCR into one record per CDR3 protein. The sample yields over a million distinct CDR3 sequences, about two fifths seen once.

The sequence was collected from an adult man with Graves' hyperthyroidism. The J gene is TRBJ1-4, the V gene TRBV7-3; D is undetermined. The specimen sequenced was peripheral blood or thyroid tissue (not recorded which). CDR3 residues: CASSWADGPDEKLFF. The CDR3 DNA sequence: TGTGCCAGCAGCTGGGCAGATGGGCCGGATGAAAAACTGTTTTTT.